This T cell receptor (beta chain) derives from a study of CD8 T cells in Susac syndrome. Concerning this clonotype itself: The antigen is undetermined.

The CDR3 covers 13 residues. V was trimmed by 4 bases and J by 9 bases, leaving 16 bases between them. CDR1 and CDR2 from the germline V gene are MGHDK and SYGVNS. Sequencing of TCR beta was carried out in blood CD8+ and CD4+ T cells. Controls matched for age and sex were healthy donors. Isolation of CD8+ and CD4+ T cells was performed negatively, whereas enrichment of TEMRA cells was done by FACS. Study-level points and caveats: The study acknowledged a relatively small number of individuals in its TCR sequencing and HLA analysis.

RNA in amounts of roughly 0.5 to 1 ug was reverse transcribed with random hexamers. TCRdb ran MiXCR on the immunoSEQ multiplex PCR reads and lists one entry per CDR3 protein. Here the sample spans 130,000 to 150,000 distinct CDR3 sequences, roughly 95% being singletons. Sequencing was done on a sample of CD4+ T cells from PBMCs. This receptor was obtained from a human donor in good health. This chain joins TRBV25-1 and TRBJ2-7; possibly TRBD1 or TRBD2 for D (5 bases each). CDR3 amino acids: CASSGFGAGRQYF. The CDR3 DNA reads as TGTGCCAGCAGTGGGTTCGGGGCGGGCAGGCAGTACTTC.